This T cell receptor (beta chain) was obtained from a study of blood T cells in healthy people across ages (dated by TCRdb to the mid-2010s). For context, the study as a whole: In model experiments, template switching captured roughly one uniquely barcoded TCR beta cDNA molecule for every two T cells. Using the same blood draw, the study looked at two additional independent replicas of 1 million unique cDNA reads for two donors, one aged 18 to 29 and the other aged 80 or older. Donors were grouped into four age groups: young (average 16 years), middle-aged (39), aged (around 60) and long-lived (about 82). Age-related changes in TCR beta repertoire diversity were measured in the study by deep sequencing normalized with unique cDNA molecular identifiers. To avoid experimental bias, donors of different ages were spread randomly across the sequencing lanes.

The method was 5' RACE. Reads for this sample came from an Illumina HiSeq 2500. A second roughly 6 to 11 cycle PCR used a sample-barcoded 5' primer and a J-beta primer mix. A unique molecular identifier was introduced onto each TCR beta cDNA molecule by a template-switch 5' adaptor carrying 12 random nucleotides. Each sample yielded at least 2.5 million CDR3-containing paired-end reads. All of the RNA was converted into first-strand cDNA using the Mint cDNA synthesis kit, with a TRBC-specific oligonucleotide serving as the primer. After uracil-DNA glycosylase treatment, a first 18-cycle PCR used universal primers M1SS and BC2_uni_R on all cDNA. As for the original processing: Each sample was normalized by randomly selecting 1 million high-quality reads, each carrying a distinct molecular identifier. Instead of being binned into consensus sequences, reads with shared molecular identifiers were discarded. MiTCR, run with a Q25 quality threshold and the strictest error-elimination algorithm, handled CDR3 identification, clonotype clustering and error correction. A nonparametric unseen species model using Euler transformation provided a lower-bound estimate of total TCR beta diversity. The raw public reads went through TCRdb reprocessing: fastp at Q25, MiXCR clone calling, in-frame beta chains kept. Each entry is one CDR3 protein sequence, shown with its most common DNA and genes. V and J calls and clone size were set by TCRdb, not the authors. A total of about 830,000 distinct CDR3 sequences appear in this sample, around two thirds of them only once. 25% to 35% of the sample comes from the top ten.

The CDR3, from cysteine to phenylalanine, totals 16 residues. The entry retains the CDR3 DNA only, 48 bases that are in frame from base 1. Trimming accounts for 0 bases at V and 4 bases at J, while the number of junction bases matched to no gene is 5. CDR1 and CDR2 are drawn from the germline V gene: SGDLS, YYNGEE. With regard to this clonotype: Its antigen is currently not known. No base quality information exists; no much larger clone differs at one position.

On the study overall, not on this receptor specifically: Estimates of total diversity from one million sequenced T cells were regarded as lower bounds and underestimates. As age increased, observed TCR beta diversity per million T cells dropped in a roughly linear way, and a significant reduction was already evident by age roughly 40. The CMV infection status of donors was not known, potentially confounding age-related changes in expanded clonotypes. Compared with the aged group, more naive CD4+ T cells, fewer expanded clones and increased TCR diversity were shown by the long-lived group, suggesting age selection. Bulk unsorted PBMC profiling prevented conclusive comparison of naive and antigen-experienced compartments. Observed TCR beta diversity correlated strongly with the percentage of naive T cells measured by flow cytometry.

Donors were around 37 systemically healthy Caucasian individuals from Russia aged 6 to 90 years. Around 10 milliliters of peripheral blood were drawn from each donor into EDTA-treated Vacutainer tubes. PBMCs were isolated by Ficoll-Paque density-gradient centrifugation, with at least 6 million obtained per sample. Trizol reagent was used to extract total RNA from PBMCs, with at least 5 micrograms per sample. The percentages of naive CD45RAhigh/CD27high T cells were determined by flow cytometry on a PBMC aliquot from every donor. This receptor chain uses TRBV9 and TRBJ2-1, with 9 middle bases fitting TRBD2. This TCR was sampled from a man aged 30 to 45 in good health. Sequencing was performed on blood. At the DNA level, the sequence is TGTGCCAGCAGCGTAGGATCTAGCGGGATATACAATGAGCAGTTCTTC. It is translated as CASSVGSSGIYNEQFF.